This T cell receptor (beta chain) was captured by sequencing in a study of blood T cell repertoires in COVID-19. About the study: The United States, Italy and Spain were the sources of the acute and convalescent COVID-19 samples. PBMCs, B-cell-depleted T cells, or T cells were the source of the cDNA or gDNA that made up the material.

Per the authors' pipeline: By means of reference gene primer amplification, nucleated cell counts were estimated. The assay was immunoSEQ multiplex PCR, and TCRdb's table has in-frame clones only and misses some. The V and J calls and the clone size are those of that table, but D and trimming were determined from the DNA. The data hold about 54,000 clones, with 90% observed a single time. CDR1 is SGHRS, CDR2 YFSETQ, per germline. V lost 5 bases and J 3 bases, leaving 15 bases between the germline ends. This CDR3 contains 14 residues. Sequenced input: peripheral blood. The TCR comes from a middle-aged woman with active COVID-19. The V and J genes are TRBV5-1 and TRBJ2-7; D is perhaps TRBD1 (6 bases). In nucleotides, the CDR3 is TGCGCCAGCAGAACTGGTCAGGGGCGCTACGAGCAGTACTTC. It encodes CASRTGQGRYEQYF.